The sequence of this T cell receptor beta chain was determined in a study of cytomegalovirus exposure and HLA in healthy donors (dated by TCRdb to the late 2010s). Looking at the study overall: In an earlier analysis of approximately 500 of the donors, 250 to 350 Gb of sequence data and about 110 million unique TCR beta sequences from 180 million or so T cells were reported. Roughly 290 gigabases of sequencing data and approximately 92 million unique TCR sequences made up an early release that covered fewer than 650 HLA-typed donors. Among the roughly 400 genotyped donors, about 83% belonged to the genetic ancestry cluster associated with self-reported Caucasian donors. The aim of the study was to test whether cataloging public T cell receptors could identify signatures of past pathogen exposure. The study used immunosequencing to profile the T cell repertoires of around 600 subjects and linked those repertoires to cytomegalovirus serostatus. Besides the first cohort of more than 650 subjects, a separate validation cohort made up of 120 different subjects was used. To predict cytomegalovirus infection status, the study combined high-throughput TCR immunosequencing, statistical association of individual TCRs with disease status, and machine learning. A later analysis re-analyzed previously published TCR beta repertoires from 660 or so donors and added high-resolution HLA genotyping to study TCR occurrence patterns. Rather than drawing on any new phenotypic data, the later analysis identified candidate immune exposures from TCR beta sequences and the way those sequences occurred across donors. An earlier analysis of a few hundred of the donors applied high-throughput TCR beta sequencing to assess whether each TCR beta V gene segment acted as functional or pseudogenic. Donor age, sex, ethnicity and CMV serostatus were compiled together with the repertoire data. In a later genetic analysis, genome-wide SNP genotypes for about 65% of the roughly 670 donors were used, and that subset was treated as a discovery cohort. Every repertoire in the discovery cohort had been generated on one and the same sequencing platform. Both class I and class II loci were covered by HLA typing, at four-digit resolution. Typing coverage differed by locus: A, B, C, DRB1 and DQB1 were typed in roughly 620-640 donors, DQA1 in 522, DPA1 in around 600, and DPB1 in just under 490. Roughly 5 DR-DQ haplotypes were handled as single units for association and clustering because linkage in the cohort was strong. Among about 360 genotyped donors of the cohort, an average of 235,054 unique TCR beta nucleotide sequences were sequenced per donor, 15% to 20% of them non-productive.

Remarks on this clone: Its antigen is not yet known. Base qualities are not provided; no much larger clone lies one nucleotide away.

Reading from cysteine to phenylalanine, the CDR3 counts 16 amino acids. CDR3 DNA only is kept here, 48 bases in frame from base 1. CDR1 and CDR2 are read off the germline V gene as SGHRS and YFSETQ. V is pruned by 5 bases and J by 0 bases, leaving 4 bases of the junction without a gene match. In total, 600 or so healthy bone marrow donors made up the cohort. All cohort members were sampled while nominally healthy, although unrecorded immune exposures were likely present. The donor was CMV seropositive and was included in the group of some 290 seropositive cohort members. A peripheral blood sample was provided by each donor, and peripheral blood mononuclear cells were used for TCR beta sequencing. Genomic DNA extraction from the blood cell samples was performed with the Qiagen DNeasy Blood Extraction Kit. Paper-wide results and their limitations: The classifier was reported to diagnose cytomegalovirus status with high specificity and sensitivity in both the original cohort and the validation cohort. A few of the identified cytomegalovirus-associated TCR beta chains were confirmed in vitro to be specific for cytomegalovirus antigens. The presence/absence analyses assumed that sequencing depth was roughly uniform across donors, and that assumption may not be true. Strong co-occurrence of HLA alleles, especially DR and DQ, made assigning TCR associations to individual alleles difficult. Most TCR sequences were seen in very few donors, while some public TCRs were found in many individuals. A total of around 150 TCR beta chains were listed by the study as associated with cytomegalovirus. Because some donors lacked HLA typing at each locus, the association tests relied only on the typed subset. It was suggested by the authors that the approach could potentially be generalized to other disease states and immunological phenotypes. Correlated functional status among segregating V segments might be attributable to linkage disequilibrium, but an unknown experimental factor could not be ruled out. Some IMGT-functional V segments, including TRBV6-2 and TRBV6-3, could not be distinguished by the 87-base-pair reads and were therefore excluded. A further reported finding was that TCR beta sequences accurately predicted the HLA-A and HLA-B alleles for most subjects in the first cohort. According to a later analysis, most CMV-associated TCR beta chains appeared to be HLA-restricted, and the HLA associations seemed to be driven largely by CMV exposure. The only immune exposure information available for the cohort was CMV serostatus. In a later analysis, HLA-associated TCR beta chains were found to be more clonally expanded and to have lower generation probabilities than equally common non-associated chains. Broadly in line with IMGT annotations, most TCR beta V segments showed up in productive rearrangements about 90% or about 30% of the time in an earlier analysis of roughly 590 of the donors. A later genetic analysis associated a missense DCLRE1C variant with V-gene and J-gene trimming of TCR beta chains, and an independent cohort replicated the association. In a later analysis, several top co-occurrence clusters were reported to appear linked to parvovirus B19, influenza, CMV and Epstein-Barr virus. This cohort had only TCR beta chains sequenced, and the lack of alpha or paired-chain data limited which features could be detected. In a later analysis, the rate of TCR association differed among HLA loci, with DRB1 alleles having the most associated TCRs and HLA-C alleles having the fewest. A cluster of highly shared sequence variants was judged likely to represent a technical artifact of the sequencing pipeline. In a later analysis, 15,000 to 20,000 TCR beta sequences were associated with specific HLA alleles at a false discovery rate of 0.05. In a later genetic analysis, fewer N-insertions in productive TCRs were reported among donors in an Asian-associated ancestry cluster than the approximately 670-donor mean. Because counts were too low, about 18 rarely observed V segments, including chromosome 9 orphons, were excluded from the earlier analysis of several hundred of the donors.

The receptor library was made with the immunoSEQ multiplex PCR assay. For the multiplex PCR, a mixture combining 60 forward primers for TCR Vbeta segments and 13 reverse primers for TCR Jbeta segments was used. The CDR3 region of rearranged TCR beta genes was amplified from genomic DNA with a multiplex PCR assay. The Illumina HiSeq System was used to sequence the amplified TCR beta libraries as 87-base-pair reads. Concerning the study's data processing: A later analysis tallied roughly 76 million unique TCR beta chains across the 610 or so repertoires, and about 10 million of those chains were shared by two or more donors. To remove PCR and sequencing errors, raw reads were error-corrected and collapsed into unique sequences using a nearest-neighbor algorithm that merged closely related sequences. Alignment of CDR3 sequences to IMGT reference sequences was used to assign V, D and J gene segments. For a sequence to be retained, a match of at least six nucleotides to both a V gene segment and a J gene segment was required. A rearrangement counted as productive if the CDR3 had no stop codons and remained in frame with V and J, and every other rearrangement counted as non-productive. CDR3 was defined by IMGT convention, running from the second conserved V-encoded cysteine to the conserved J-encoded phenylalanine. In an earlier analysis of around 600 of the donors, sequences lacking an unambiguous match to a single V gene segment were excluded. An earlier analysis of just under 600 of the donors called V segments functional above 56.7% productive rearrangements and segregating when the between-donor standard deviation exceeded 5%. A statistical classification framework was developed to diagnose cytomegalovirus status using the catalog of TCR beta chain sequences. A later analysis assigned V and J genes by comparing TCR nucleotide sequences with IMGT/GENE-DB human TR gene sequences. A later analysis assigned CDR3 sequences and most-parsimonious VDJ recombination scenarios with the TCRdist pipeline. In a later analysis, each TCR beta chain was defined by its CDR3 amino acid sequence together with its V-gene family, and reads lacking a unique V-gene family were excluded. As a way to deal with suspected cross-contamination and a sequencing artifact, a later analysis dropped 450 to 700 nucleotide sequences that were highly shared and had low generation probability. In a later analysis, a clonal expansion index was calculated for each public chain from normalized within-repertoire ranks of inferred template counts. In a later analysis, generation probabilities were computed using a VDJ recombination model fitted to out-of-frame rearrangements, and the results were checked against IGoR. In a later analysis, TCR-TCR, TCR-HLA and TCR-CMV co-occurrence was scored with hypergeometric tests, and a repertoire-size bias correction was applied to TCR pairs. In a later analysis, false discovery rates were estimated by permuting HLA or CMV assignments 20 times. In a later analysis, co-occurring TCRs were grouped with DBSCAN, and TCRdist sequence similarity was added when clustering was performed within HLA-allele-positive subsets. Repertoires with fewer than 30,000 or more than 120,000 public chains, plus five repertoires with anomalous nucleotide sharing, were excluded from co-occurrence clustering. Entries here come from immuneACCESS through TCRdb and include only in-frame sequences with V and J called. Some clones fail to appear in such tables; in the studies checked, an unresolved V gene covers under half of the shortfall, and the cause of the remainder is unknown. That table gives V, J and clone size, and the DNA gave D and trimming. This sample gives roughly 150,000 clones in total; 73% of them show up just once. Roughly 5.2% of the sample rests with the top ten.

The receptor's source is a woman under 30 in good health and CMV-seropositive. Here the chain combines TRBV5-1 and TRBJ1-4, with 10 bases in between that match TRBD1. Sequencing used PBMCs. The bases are TGCGCCAGCAGTTCAGGACAGGGGGCAACTAATGAAAAACTGTTTTTT. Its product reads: CASSSGQGATNEKLFF.